This entry lists 13 T cell receptor beta chains sequenced from one sample in a study of T-cell reconstitution after alpha-beta-depleted transplantation in children. Unique molecular identifiers were incorporated when the TCRbeta library was constructed. One entry per CDR3 protein, called by TCRdb with MiXCR from the PCR reads. This table holds 250,000 to 300,000 distinct CDR3 sequences, 9.9% found once. Sequences were derived from PBMCs from the stem cell graft donor, sampled from the stem cell graft. These receptors were taken from a human donor who donated a stem cell graft to a child with SCID.

The chain joins TRBV20-1 to TRBJ2-5; tentative D call: TRBD1 (6 bases). Germline assignment: CDR1 DFQATT and CDR2 SNEGSKA (reference sequence). V was cut by 2 bases and J by 4 bases, with 26 bases left in between. The CDR3 is 18 residues long. The CDR3 DNA sequence: TGCAGTGCTAGACAGGGGCTCGTTAGCGATGCCCTCCGAGAGACCCAGTACTTC. Translation gives CSARQGLVSDALRETQYF.

This clonotype occurred once. V usage is TRBV7-7 and J usage is TRBJ2-3; the D gene is possibly TRBD1 (5 bases). Looked up from germline, CDR1 is SSHAT and CDR2 is FNYEAQ (reference sequence). Trimming left V 2 bases short and J 0 bases short, with 15 bases between. The CDR3 runs to 17 residues. Here the CDR3 DNA reads TGTGCCAGCAGCTTAAGGACACGGACCCCTAGCACAGATACGCAGTATTTT. Translating gives CASSLRTRTPSTDTQYF.

J is TRBJ1-2 and V is TRBV10-3, with TRBD1 matching over 7 bases. With V trimmed by 10 bases and J by 0 bases, 14 bases remained unmatched. The CDR3 length is 16 residues. Germline V CDR1 and CDR2: ENHRY, SYGVKD. CDR3 DNA sequence: TGTGCCAACTACTCACCGGGACAGAAAGCTAACTATGGCTACACCTTC. Translation gives CANYSPGQKANYGYTF.

In its sample, this clonotype was seen many times. The chain recombines TRBV14 with TRBJ2-1; 8 bases fit TRBD2. The length of the CDR3 is 14 residues. The V gene end was trimmed by 4 bases and the J gene end by 3 bases; junction bases not matched to a gene: 2. Germline V gene sequence: CDR1 SGHDN, CDR2 FVKESK. This CDR3 reads CASSPGLGYNEQFF. CDR3 in DNA: TGTGCCAGCAGCCCGGGACTAGGCTACAATGAGCAGTTCTTC.

The rearrangement joins TRBV2 to TRBJ2-1; no clear D. The CDR3 has 11 residues. Trimming took off 5 bases at V and 7 bases at J, with 6 bases between the two ends. Per germline, CDR1 SNHLY and CDR2 FYNNEI. CDR3 bases: TGTGCCAGCAGTATCGGGAATGAGCAGTTCTTC. Translated: CASSIGNEQFF.

Ten or more counts support this clonotype. V is TRBV7-6 and J is TRBJ2-3; the D gene is possibly TRBD2 (5 bases). The germline V gene encodes CDR1 SGHVS and CDR2 FNYEAQ. The CDR3 covers 14 residues. V lost 1 base and J lost 6, with 11 bases in between. Here the CDR3 reads CASSLGLTGDTQYF. The CDR3 DNA sequence: TGTGCCAGCAGCTTAGGATTGACGGGGGATACGCAGTATTTT.

The V call is TRBV20-1, the J call TRBJ2-3, with a weak D call TRBD1 (5 bases). Trimming stripped 2 bases from V and 1 base from J, with 13 bases between. This CDR3 contains 15 residues. Germline V gene lookup returns CDR1 DFQATT and CDR2 SNEGSKA (reference sequence). The CDR3 sequence is CSARPQDSRTDTQYF. The CDR3 DNA is TGCAGTGCTAGACCACAAGACAGCCGCACAGATACGCAGTATTTT.

The rearrangement uses TRBV6-1 and TRBJ2-2, with a tentative D call TRBD2 (6 bases). This CDR3 has 14 residues. Germline loops: CDR1 MNHNS, CDR2 SASEGT. Trimming cost V 7 bases and J 0 bases, with 9 bases left between them. CDR3 DNA: TGTGCCAGCAAGGACTATTCGAACACCGGGGAGCTGTTTTTT. Protein sequence: CASKDYSNTGELFF.

The V and J genes are TRBV11-3 and TRBJ2-1; 9 nucleotides agree with TRBD2. The CDR3 is made up of 13 amino acids. The ends lost 5 bases at V and 9 bases at J; junction bases unmatched: 5. Germline V gene data show CDR1 as SGHNT and CDR2 as YENEEA. CDR3 in DNA: TGTGCCAGCAGCCCAGGGACTAGCACTGAGCAGTTCTTC. This sequence encodes CASSPGTSTEQFF.

This clonotype has just a few counts. The DNA of the CDR3 is TGTGCCAGCATCCGAACGGACAGACCCCACTATGGCTACACCTTC. Residues: CASIRTDRPHYGYTF. The chain couples TRBV12-3 or TRBV12-4 to TRBJ1-2; tentative D call: TRBD1 (6 bases). The CDR3 is 15 residues long. V was trimmed by 7 bases and J by 3 bases, leaving 18 bases between them.

The chain uses TRBV2 and TRBJ2-7; tentative D call: TRBD1 (6 bases). Trimming stripped 7 bases from V and 0 bases from J, with 16 bases between. The CDR3 runs 15 residues. Germline V lookup: CDR1 SNHLY, CDR2 FYNNEI. The CDR3 sequence: CASTSGTWSSYEQYF. In DNA, the CDR3 is TGTGCCAGCACGTCCGGGACATGGAGCTCCTACGAGCAGTACTTC.

This clonotype occurred a few times. The V and J genes are TRBV5-1 and TRBJ2-7; D is possibly TRBD1 (5 bases). The V gene lost 2 bases and the J gene lost 7 bases, with 13 bases spanning the gap. The CDR3 runs to 13 residues. CDR1 is SGHRS, CDR2 YFSETQ, per germline. As DNA, the CDR3 is TGCGCCAGCAGCTTACGCGACAGAGAAGAGCAGTACTTC. Translating gives CASSLRDREEQYF. Full variable domain (missing parts from reference TRBV5-1 and TRBJ2-7): KAGVTQTPRYLIKTRGQQVTLSCSPISGHRSVSWYQQTPGQGLQFLFEYFSETQRNKGNFPGRFSGRQFSNSRSEMNVSTLELGDSALYLCASSLRDREEQYFGPGTRLTVT.

This chain uses TRBV14 with TRBJ2-3; TRBD1 agrees at 8 bases. After removal of 1 base from V and 6 bases from J, the junction contained 15 bases not matched to a gene. The CDR3 extends over 18 amino acids. The germline gives CDR1 SGHDN, CDR2 FVKESK. The CDR3 reads CASSQAGQASTVLDTQYF. The CDR3 DNA follows: TGTGCCAGCAGCCAAGCGGGACAGGCTTCTACTGTTCTGGATACGCAGTATTTT.